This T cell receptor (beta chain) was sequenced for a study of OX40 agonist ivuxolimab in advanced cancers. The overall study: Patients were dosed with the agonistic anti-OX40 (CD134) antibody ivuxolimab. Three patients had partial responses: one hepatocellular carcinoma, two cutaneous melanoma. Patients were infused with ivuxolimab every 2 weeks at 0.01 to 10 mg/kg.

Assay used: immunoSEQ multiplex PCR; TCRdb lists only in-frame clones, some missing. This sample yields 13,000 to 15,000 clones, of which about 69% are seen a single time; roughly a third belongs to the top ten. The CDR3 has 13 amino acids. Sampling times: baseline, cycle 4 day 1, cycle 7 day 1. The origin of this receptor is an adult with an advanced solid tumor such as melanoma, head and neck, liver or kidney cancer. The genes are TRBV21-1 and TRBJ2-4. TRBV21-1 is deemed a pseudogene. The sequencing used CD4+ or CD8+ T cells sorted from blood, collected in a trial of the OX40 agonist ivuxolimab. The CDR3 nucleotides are TGTGCCAGCTATTGGCGAGCCAAAAACATTCAGTACTTC. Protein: CASYWRAKNIQYF.